The 17 T cell receptor beta chains below come from one sample, sequenced in a study of T-cell memory formation after mild COVID-19. Via MiXCR, TCRdb re-called the 5' RACE reads, giving one row per CDR3 protein. The sample shows about half a million distinct CDR3 sequences, around a sixth of them seen only once. Sequences were obtained from PBMCs or a T cell subset sorted from them (not recorded which). All receptors derive from an adult woman who had mild COVID-19 (a few samples of this study predate the infection). Cell type and time point are not known.

This sequence joins TRBV7-9 and TRBJ1-2; possible D gene TRBD1, 5 bases. V lost 0 bases and J lost 8, with 13 bases in between. The CDR3 extends over 14 amino acids. CDR1 and CDR2 from the germline V gene are SEHNR and FQNEAQ (reference sequence). Here the CDR3 reads CASSLARQGWGYTF. CDR3 nucleotides: TGTGCCAGCAGCTTAGCGCGGCAGGGATGGGGCTACACCTTC.

The chain carries TRBV2 and TRBJ2-4; D might be TRBD1 (6 bases). CDR3 length equals 14 residues. Germline V gene data show CDR1 as SNHLY and CDR2 as FYNNEI. The V end lost 5 bases, the J end lost 3 bases, and 11 bases lay between the germline ends. Here the CDR3 DNA reads TGTGCCAGCAGTCCTGACAGGCTCAAAAACATTCAGTACTTC. Amino acid sequence: CASSPDRLKNIQYF.

This clonotype showed up just a few times. The genes are TRBV9 and TRBJ1-2; D not resolved. The V and J ends lost 0 bases and 13 bases respectively, with 10 bases between them. CDR1 is SGDLS and CDR2 is YYNGEE in the germline V gene. CDR3 length: 11 amino acids. CDR3 DNA: TGTGCCAGCAGCGTAGTCGGGGAGGTCACCTTC. Amino acids: CASSVVGEVTF.

This sequence joins TRBV7-3 and TRBJ2-2, with D uncertain. V lost 0 bases and J lost 7, with 6 bases in between. The CDR3 consists of 13 residues. The V gene's germline CDR1 is SGHTA and CDR2 FQGTGA. CDR3 nucleotides: TGTGCCAGCAGCTTAACGGTGGGCGGGGAGCTGTTTTTT. Residues: CASSLTVGGELFF.

The V and J genes are TRBV11-3 and TRBJ2-5; 13 positions agree with TRBD2. Germline V gene lookup returns CDR1 SGHNT and CDR2 YENEEA. The CDR3 runs to 20 residues. After removal of 4 bases from V and 3 bases from J, the junction contained 17 bases not matched to a gene. The CDR3 nucleotides are TGTGCCAGCAGCTCTCTAGCTTTAAGGACTAGCGGGAGAAACGAAGAGACCCAGTACTTC. Encoded protein: CASSSLALRTSGRNEETQYF.

This chain links TRBV6-5 with TRBJ1-1; tentative D call: TRBD1 (5 bases). This CDR3 spans 16 amino acids. Germline lookup yields CDR1 MNHEY and CDR2 SVGAGI. The V end was cut by 5 bases, the J end by 1 base, with 17 bases between. CDR3 coding DNA: TGTGCCAGCAGTCGTCAGACCCAGGGTTCGAACACTGAAGCTTTCTTT. This encodes CASSRQTQGSNTEAFF.

V is TRBV20-1 and J is TRBJ2-5, with a tentative D call TRBD2 (6 bases). The CDR3 is 12 amino acids. V gave up 6 bases and J gave up 4 bases, with 12 bases separating them. Germline loops: CDR1 DFQATT, CDR2 SNEGSKA (reference sequence). The DNA for the CDR3 is TGCAGTGCCCCGGAGGGAGGAGAGACCCAGTACTTC. Translated, it gives CSAPEGGETQYF.

The chain is built from TRBV29-1 and TRBJ2-3; 10 bases are a match to TRBD2. Germline trimming cut 3 bases from V and 2 bases from J; bases unmatched to any gene: 8. Per germline, CDR1 SQVTM and CDR2 ANQGSEA. There are 16 residues in the CDR3. CDR3 protein: CSVDGLAETLTDTQYF. In DNA form, the CDR3 reads TGCAGCGTTGACGGACTAGCGGAAACCCTCACAGATACGCAGTATTTT.

A few counts support this clonotype. The rearrangement uses TRBV12-3 or TRBV12-4 and TRBJ1-1; D is perhaps TRBD1 (6 bases). V lost 5 bases to trimming and J lost 7 bases, with 20 bases between them. The CDR3 is made up of 15 amino acids. The CDR3: CASSPLMGGQGEAFF. The CDR3 nucleotides read TGTGCCAGCAGTCCGCTTATGGGGGGCCAGGGTGAAGCTTTCTTT.

This clonotype was counted a few times. The chain has TRBV27 and TRBJ2-5; D is ambiguous. V lost 1 base to trimming and J lost 3 bases, with 6 bases between them. Germline-derived CDR1 and CDR2 are MNHEY and SMNVEV (reference sequence). The CDR3 spans 13 residues. CDR3 nucleotide sequence: TGTGCCAGCAGTTTATTCGAAAAAGAGACCCAGTACTTC. As protein: CASSLFEKETQYF.

This clonotype has only a few counts. The chain recombines TRBV5-1 with TRBJ2-3; D gene uncertain. Trimming took off 0 bases at V and 8 bases at J, with 10 bases between the two ends. The CDR3 spans 13 residues. Germline loops: CDR1 SGHRS, CDR2 YFSETQ. CDR3 loop: CASSLVIEGTQYF. The CDR3 DNA sequence: TGCGCCAGCAGCTTGGTAATAGAAGGTACGCAGTATTTT.

The chain has TRBV29-1 and TRBJ2-2; D gene uncertain. This CDR3 contains 14 residues. V dropped 3 bases and J dropped 4 bases, with 12 bases sitting between them. From germline, CDR1 is SQVTM and CDR2 ANQGSEA. CDR3 amino acids: CSVDPVDGTGELFF. DNA of the CDR3: TGCAGCGTTGACCCCGTGGACGGCACCGGGGAGCTGTTTTTT.

V usage is TRBV5-1 and J usage is TRBJ1-2; D is unclear. Germline CDR1 reads SGHRS; CDR2 reads YFSETQ. The V gene lost 0 bases and the J gene lost 5 bases, with 8 bases spanning the gap. The CDR3 is made up of 13 amino acids. The CDR3 loop reads CASSLDPVYGYTF. CDR3 nucleotides: TGCGCCAGCAGCTTGGATCCCGTGTATGGCTACACCTTC.

The V call is TRBV27, the J call TRBJ1-6; the D gene is possibly TRBD1 (5 bases). There are 14 residues in the CDR3. V lost 7 bases, J lost 9 bases, and 16 bases lay in between. Germline V gene sequence: CDR1 MNHEY, CDR2 SMNVEV (reference sequence). The DNA of the CDR3 is TGTGCCAGCACCGGGACCGGGGGGATTTCACCCCTCCACTTT. The encoded protein is CASTGTGGISPLHF.

A few counts support this clonotype. V and J are TRBV10-3 and TRBJ2-5; D is perhaps TRBD2 (6 bases). V was pared by 0 bases and J by 2 bases, with 7 bases between. Germline CDR1 and CDR2: ENHRY and SYGVKD. The CDR3 covers 14 residues. CDR3 sequence (DNA): TGTGCCATCAGTGAGTCGGAGGGACAAGAGACCCAGTACTTC. Translated: CAISESEGQETQYF.

The rearrangement joins TRBV29-1 to TRBJ2-3; no clear D gene. There are 12 residues in the CDR3. Trimming stripped 2 bases from V and 2 bases from J, with 5 bases between. Germline CDR1 reads SQVTM; CDR2 reads ANQGSEA. As DNA, the CDR3 is TGCAGCGTTGAATCCTTCACAGATACGCAGTATTTT. This codes for CSVESFTDTQYF.

This clonotype appeared a few times. The chain recombines TRBV5-5 with TRBJ1-1; 7 nucleotides line up with TRBD1. From germline, CDR1 is SGHKS and CDR2 YYEKEE (reference sequence). This CDR3 comprises 15 residues. The J segment lost 5 bases and the V segment lost 0 bases, leaving 7 bases of the junction unmatched. The chain's CDR3 is CASSLDRDSVTEAFF. The CDR3, as DNA: TGTGCCAGCAGCTTGGATAGGGACAGCGTTACTGAAGCTTTCTTT.